This T cell receptor beta chain emerged from a study of T cell responses to AZD1222 COVID-19 vaccine. The wider study: The analysis combined second doses at about 4 or about 12 weeks.

As for this clone: The antigen is unknown.

Study findings and constraints: Repertoires were obtained only post-peak T cell response. Unmutated regions of variants are reportedly targeted by nearly half of spike-specific TCRs. Mostly white British, mostly female donors; authors suggested clonal diversity may be underestimated.

Produced via immunoSEQ multiplex PCR; TCRdb's table is partial and in-frame only. The sample includes 110,000 or so clones, around 89% of them seen just once. CDR3 length equals 13 residues. Germline V gene sequence: CDR1 LNHDA, CDR2 SQIVND (reference sequence). V was pared by 3 bases and J by 1 base, with 6 bases between. The receptor was isolated from an adult in good health. J is TRBJ2-5 and V is TRBV19; no clear D. Sequenced material: peripheral blood, taken on day 0 of AZD1222 vaccination. This CDR3 reads CASSMTLQETQYF. The CDR3 nucleotides read TGTGCCAGTAGTATGACCCTCCAAGAGACCCAGTACTTC.